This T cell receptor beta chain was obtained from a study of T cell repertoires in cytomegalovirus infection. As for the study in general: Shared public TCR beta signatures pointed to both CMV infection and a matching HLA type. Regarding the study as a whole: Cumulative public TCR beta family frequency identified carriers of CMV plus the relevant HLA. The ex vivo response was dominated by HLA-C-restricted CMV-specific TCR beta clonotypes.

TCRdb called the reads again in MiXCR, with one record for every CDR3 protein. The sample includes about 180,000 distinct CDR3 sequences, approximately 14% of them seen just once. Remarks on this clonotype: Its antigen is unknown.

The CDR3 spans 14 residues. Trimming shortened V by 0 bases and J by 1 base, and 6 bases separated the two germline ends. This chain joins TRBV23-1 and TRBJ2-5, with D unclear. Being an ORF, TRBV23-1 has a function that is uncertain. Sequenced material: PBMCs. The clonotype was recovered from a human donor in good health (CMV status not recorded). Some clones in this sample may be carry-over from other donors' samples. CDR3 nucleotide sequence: TGCGCCAGCAGTCAATCTTCGGCCCAAGAGACCCAGTACTTC. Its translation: CASSQSSAQETQYF.